The 6 T cell receptor beta chains below were found in one sample sequenced in a study of ipilimumab plus nivolumab after autologous stem cell transplantation. This table comes from immunoSEQ multiplex PCR, and its TCRdb copy is limited to in-frame clones, with some not included. The sample records about 21,000 clones, around 80% being singletons. The sample in question was PBMCs, obtained in a trial of ipilimumab plus nivolumab as post-transplant consolidation. The receptors come from a male donor with diffuse large B-cell lymphoma.

The CDR3, as DNA: TGTGCCACCGGGCGGGGGGGGGCTTCGAACACCGGGGAGCTGTTTTTT. This sequence encodes CATGRGGASNTGELFF. This sequence joins TRBV27 and TRBJ2-2; 9 nucleotides agree with TRBD2. Germline trimming cut 10 bases from V and 0 bases from J; bases unmatched to any gene: 9. The V gene's germline CDR1 is MNHEY and CDR2 SMNVEV (reference sequence). The CDR3 has 16 residues.

The genes are TRBV11-3 and TRBJ2-2; weak D call: TRBD2 (6 bases). The CDR3 is made up of 15 amino acids. V dropped 5 bases and J dropped 5 bases, with 15 bases sitting between them. Germline V gene data show CDR1 as SGHNT and CDR2 as YENEEA. Here the CDR3 DNA reads TGTGCCAGCAGCCTGAGGGACTTACGTACCGGGGAGCTGTTTTTT. This codes for CASSLRDLRTGELFF.

The chain carries TRBV19 and TRBJ2-2, with D possibly being TRBD1 (5 bases). The length of the CDR3 is 13 residues. The germline CDR1 and CDR2 sequences are LNHDA and SQIVND (reference sequence). The V end was cut by 2 bases, the J end by 6 bases, with 7 bases between. This chain's CDR3 is CASSIQGSGELFF. The CDR3 DNA reads TGTGCCAGTAGTATACAGGGTTCCGGGGAGCTGTTTTTT.

The chain has TRBV28 and TRBJ1-5; TRBD1 matches 7 bases. V shed 6 bases, J shed 0 bases, and the junction held 2 bases outside the gene matches. This CDR3 has 14 amino acids. Per the germline V gene, CDR1 is MDHEN and CDR2 is SYDVKM. The CDR3 nucleotides are TGTGCCAGCAGCGGGGACAGTAGCAATCAGCCCCAGCATTTT. Translating gives CASSGDSSNQPQHF.

This clone was seen only a few times. The chain carries TRBV7-2 and TRBJ1-2, with TRBD1 identical over 12 bases. Trimming cost V 2 bases and J 5 bases; bases outside gene matches: 3. This CDR3 is built from 15 residues. The germline V gene has CDR1 SGHTA and CDR2 FQGNSA. The CDR3 loop reads CASSLRDRGQYGYTF. CDR3 DNA sequence: TGTGCCAGCAGCTTAAGGGACAGGGGGCAGTATGGCTACACCTTC.

The gene calls are TRBV5-4 and TRBJ2-3; the match to TRBD2 covers 13 bases. This CDR3 is built from 15 residues. In germline, CDR1 is SGHNT, CDR2 YYREEE (reference sequence). The V segment lost 4 bases and the J segment 5 bases; nucleotides outside the gene matches: 4. This chain's CDR3 is CASSRTSGGLDTQYF. In nucleotides, the CDR3 is TGTGCCAGCAGCAGGACTAGCGGGGGATTAGATACGCAGTATTTT.